The TCR beta chain described here comes from a study of cytomegalovirus exposure and HLA in healthy donors (dated by TCRdb to 2016 to 2017). Turning to the overall study: According to a later analysis, the 120 or so validation repertoires were produced on the same platform as the roughly 720 repertoires of the first cohort. The aim of the study was to test whether cataloging public T cell receptors could identify signatures of past pathogen exposure. A separate validation cohort of roughly 130 different subjects was used in addition to the 666-subject first cohort. To predict cytomegalovirus infection status, the study brought together high-throughput TCR immunosequencing, statistical association of individual TCRs with disease status, and machine learning.

Separate from the approximately 700-subject first cohort, the validation cohort of around 130 subjects was the group to which the donors belonged. Worth noting for this clone: The target of this receptor is not known. Qualities for individual bases were not recorded, and no much larger clone is one base off.

Overall study results and their limits: The authors suggested that the approach could potentially be generalized to other disease states and immunological phenotypes. In vitro tests confirmed that a few of the cytomegalovirus-associated TCR beta chains recognize cytomegalovirus antigens. Most TCR sequences were observed very rarely across donors, whereas some public TCRs were present in many individuals. The classifier was reported to diagnose cytomegalovirus status with high specificity and sensitivity in both the original and validation cohorts. A later analysis had no HLA typing for the validation cohort, so co-occurrence there was scored across all 130 or so repertoires. A later analysis found that TCRs clustered in the first cohort also tended to co-occur in the approximately 120 validation repertoires, with 94% of cluster scores above 0. A total of about 150 TCR beta chains were listed by the study as associated with cytomegalovirus.

V is reduced by 9 bases and J by 0 bases, leaving a spacing of 14 bases between them. The germline V gene supplies CDR1 SNHLY and CDR2 FYNNEI. CDR3 length: 14 amino acids, cysteine to phenylalanine. Just the 42-base CDR3 DNA is kept, in frame starting at base 1. Library preparation used the immunoSEQ multiplex PCR assay. The original methods were these. A statistical classification framework was developed to diagnose cytomegalovirus status using the catalog of TCR beta chain sequences. TCRdb took this table from immuneACCESS and kept in-frame rearrangements with V and J called. Such tables lack part of the clones; where checked against another copy, unresolved V genes explain under half of the gap, and the rest is unexplained. That table is the source of V, J and clone size, and D and trimming were worked out from the DNA. This sample lists about 250,000 clones; 85% to 90% were detected once. The ten largest clones add up to about 3% of the sample.

This chain is built from TRBV2 and TRBJ2-5, and TRBD1 may be the D gene, going by 6 matching bases. The clonotype comes from a man younger than 35 in good health and CMV-seronegative. The material sequenced was PBMCs. CDR3 sequence: CASWLDRYQETQYF. The DNA sequence follows: TGTGCCAGTTGGCTAGACAGGTACCAAGAGACCCAGTACTTC.